The rows below give T cell receptor beta chains drawn from one sample of a study of cytomegalovirus exposure and HLA in healthy donors. The table came from immunoSEQ multiplex PCR; TCRdb's copy has only in-frame clones and leaves some out. The data contain roughly 230,000 clones, around 80% of them seen just once; the ten biggest clones take up 0.45% to 0.5%. The specimen was PBMCs. Source of these receptors: a boy between 10 and 17 years old in good health and CMV-seronegative. CDR3s include the opening cysteine and the closing phenylalanine or tryptophan. The order of the fields is D gene, clone size, J gene, V gene, CDR3 protein, CDR3 DNA. The D gene is left open where the match is weak. Clone sizes are given selectively: once, few, many, or a class where the clone is expanded.

d_gene: TRBD2
abundance: NA
j_gene: TRBJ2-5
v_gene: TRBV19
CDR3aa: CASSWAGEETQYF
CDR3nt: TGTGCCAGTAGTTGGGCGGGAGAAGAGACCCAGTACTTC

d_gene: NA
abundance: NA
j_gene: TRBJ1-1
v_gene: TRBV6-5
CDR3aa: CATWRGVWSTEAFF
CDR3nt: TGTGCCACCTGGAGGGGTGTTTGGAGCACTGAAGCTTTCTTT

d_gene: TRBD2
abundance: NA
j_gene: TRBJ2-3
v_gene: TRBV6-4
CDR3aa: CASSASGGAGDTQYF
CDR3nt: TGTGCCAGCAGTGCTAGCGGGGGGGCGGGAGATACGCAGTATTTT

d_gene: TRBD2
abundance: NA
j_gene: TRBJ2-3
v_gene: TRBV5-6
CDR3aa: CASSPGLAGLSTDTQYF
CDR3nt: TGTGCCAGCAGCCCGGGACTAGCGGGGTTAAGCACAGATACGCAGTATTTT

d_gene: NA
abundance: NA
j_gene: TRBJ2-7
v_gene: TRBV7-2
CDR3aa: CASSANGDSTYEQYF
CDR3nt: TGTGCCAGCAGCGCTAACGGGGACTCAACCTACGAGCAGTACTTC

d_gene: TRBD1
abundance: NA
j_gene: TRBJ2-5
v_gene: TRBV13
CDR3aa: CASSRSIGTGQETQYF
CDR3nt: TGTGCCAGCAGCCGTAGTATCGGGACAGGGCAAGAGACCCAGTACTTC

d_gene: TRBD1
abundance: NA
j_gene: TRBJ2-2
v_gene: TRBV7-9
CDR3aa: CASSFWTGSPRTGELFF
CDR3nt: TGTGCCAGCAGCTTTTGGACAGGGAGCCCGCGCACCGGGGAGCTGTTTTTT

d_gene: TRBD2
abundance: NA
j_gene: TRBJ2-1
v_gene: TRBV2
CDR3aa: CASSVKRTSGSRGPYNEQFF
CDR3nt: TGTGCCAGCAGTGTAAAAAGGACTAGCGGGAGCAGGGGACCATACAATGAGCAGTTCTTC

d_gene: NA
abundance: NA
j_gene: TRBJ1-5
v_gene: TRBV5-1
CDR3aa: CASSLGGGPHSNQPQHF
CDR3nt: TGCGCCAGCAGCTTGGGAGGAGGGCCCCATAGCAATCAGCCCCAGCATTTT

d_gene: TRBD1
abundance: NA
j_gene: TRBJ1-1
v_gene: TRBV6-5
CDR3aa: CASRIRQGKDTEAFF
CDR3nt: TGTGCCAGCAGAATACGACAGGGGAAGGACACTGAAGCTTTCTTT

d_gene: NA
abundance: once
j_gene: TRBJ1-2
v_gene: TRBV2
CDR3aa: CASSPTWHYGYTF
CDR3nt: TGTGCCAGCAGTCCCACGTGGCACTATGGCTACACCTTC

d_gene: NA
abundance: NA
j_gene: TRBJ1-5
v_gene: TRBV10-2
CDR3aa: CASSSGGAGQPQHF
CDR3nt: TGCGCCAGCAGTTCGGGGGGCGCGGGTCAGCCCCAGCATTTT

d_gene: TRBD2
abundance: few
j_gene: TRBJ2-2
v_gene: TRBV19
CDR3aa: CASMTSGRVTGELFF
CDR3nt: TGTGCCAGTATGACTAGCGGGAGGGTCACCGGGGAGCTGTTTTTT

d_gene: NA
abundance: once
j_gene: TRBJ2-5
v_gene: TRBV27
CDR3aa: CASIGEQETQYF
CDR3nt: TGTGCCAGCATCGGTGAACAAGAGACCCAGTACTTC

d_gene: TRBD1
abundance: NA
j_gene: TRBJ2-1
v_gene: TRBV6-5
CDR3aa: CASSYAGGSYNEQFF
CDR3nt: TGTGCCAGCAGTTATGCAGGGGGTTCCTACAATGAGCAGTTCTTC

d_gene: NA
abundance: NA
j_gene: TRBJ2-7
v_gene: TRBV10-3
CDR3aa: CAISDGGARRIYEQYF
CDR3nt: TGTGCCATCAGTGATGGCGGGGCCAGGAGAATCTACGAGCAGTACTTC

d_gene: TRBD1
abundance: NA
j_gene: TRBJ1-6
v_gene: TRBV6-5
CDR3aa: CASSWDRGSLGSPLHF
CDR3nt: TGTGCCAGCAGTTGGGACAGGGGCTCCCTTGGCTCACCCCTCCACTTT

d_gene: TRBD1
abundance: NA
j_gene: TRBJ1-1
v_gene: TRBV5-6
CDR3aa: CASSRTGDTEAFF
CDR3nt: TGTGCCAGCAGCCGGACAGGGGACACTGAAGCTTTCTTT

d_gene: NA
abundance: NA
j_gene: TRBJ1-5
v_gene: TRBV30
CDR3aa: CAWSGQDNQPQHF
CDR3nt: TGTGCCTGGAGTGGGCAGGACAATCAGCCCCAGCATTTT

d_gene: TRBD2
abundance: NA
j_gene: TRBJ2-7
v_gene: TRBV27
CDR3aa: CASSLLRLAGGPNEQYF
CDR3nt: TGTGCCAGCAGTTTACTGCGTTTAGCGGGAGGGCCCAACGAGCAGTACTTC

d_gene: NA
abundance: few
j_gene: TRBJ1-1
v_gene: TRBV19
CDR3aa: CASSIGQDDTEAFF
CDR3nt: TGTGCCAGTAGTATAGGACAGGATGACACTGAAGCTTTCTTT

d_gene: TRBD1
abundance: NA
j_gene: TRBJ2-3
v_gene: TRBV19
CDR3aa: CASTKGQVGLADTQYF
CDR3nt: TGTGCCAGTACCAAGGGACAGGTAGGGCTTGCAGATACGCAGTATTTT

d_gene: NA
abundance: NA
j_gene: TRBJ2-1
v_gene: TRBV11-2
CDR3aa: CASSLVIEQFF
CDR3nt: TGTGCCAGCAGCTTAGTCATTGAGCAGTTCTTC

d_gene: TRBD1
abundance: NA
j_gene: TRBJ1-6
v_gene: TRBV27
CDR3aa: CASGTGGTSPLHF
CDR3nt: TGTGCCAGCGGGACAGGGGGCACTTCACCCCTCCACTTT

d_gene: NA
abundance: few
j_gene: TRBJ1-2
v_gene: TRBV5-6
CDR3aa: CASSPDTSVAYGYTF
CDR3nt: TGTGCCAGCAGCCCGGACACCAGTGTGGCTTATGGCTACACCTTC

d_gene: TRBD1
abundance: NA
j_gene: TRBJ1-5
v_gene: TRBV6-5
CDR3aa: CASSSQGGNNQPQHF
CDR3nt: TGTGCCAGCAGTTCTCAGGGGGGAAACAATCAGCCCCAGCATTTT

d_gene: NA
abundance: NA
j_gene: TRBJ1-2
v_gene: TRBV6-6
CDR3aa: CASSYRLSQEGYGYTF
CDR3nt: TGTGCCAGCAGTTACCGCCTCTCACAGGAAGGATACGGCTACACCTTC

d_gene: TRBD1
abundance: few
j_gene: TRBJ1-5
v_gene: TRBV19
CDR3aa: CASSSSRGTGVNSNQPQHF
CDR3nt: TGTGCCAGTAGTTCCTCACGGGGGACAGGGGTTAATAGCAATCAGCCCCAGCATTTT

d_gene: NA
abundance: NA
j_gene: TRBJ1-5
v_gene: TRBV19
CDR3aa: CASQGPQGPQHF
CDR3nt: TGTGCCAGTCAGGGGCCTCAAGGGCCCCAGCATTTT

d_gene: NA
abundance: NA
j_gene: TRBJ2-7
v_gene: TRBV4-2
CDR3aa: CASSQEGGHSSYEQYF
CDR3nt: TGTGCCAGCAGCCAAGAAGGCGGGCACAGCTCCTACGAGCAGTACTTC

d_gene: TRBD2
abundance: once
j_gene: TRBJ2-1
v_gene: TRBV30
CDR3aa: CAWIGLAGGEQFF
CDR3nt: TGTGCCTGGATAGGACTAGCGGGAGGTGAGCAGTTCTTC

d_gene: NA
abundance: few
j_gene: TRBJ2-3
v_gene: TRBV19
CDR3aa: CAIGASSTDTQYF
CDR3nt: TGTGCCATTGGAGCTTCTAGCACAGATACGCAGTATTTT

d_gene: TRBD2
abundance: NA
j_gene: TRBJ2-1
v_gene: TRBV11-2
CDR3aa: CASSPGRMGEQFF
CDR3nt: TGTGCCAGCAGCCCCGGGAGGATGGGCGAGCAGTTCTTC

d_gene: TRBD1
abundance: NA
j_gene: TRBJ1-1
v_gene: TRBV10-1
CDR3aa: CASSEGGGGFGAFF
CDR3nt: TGCGCCAGCAGTGAGGGTGGAGGGGGCTTCGGAGCTTTCTTT

d_gene: TRBD1
abundance: NA
j_gene: TRBJ2-6
v_gene: TRBV29-1
CDR3aa: CSVEQPGQPYVLTF
CDR3nt: TGCAGCGTTGAACAACCGGGACAGCCTTACGTCCTGACTTTC

d_gene: NA
abundance: NA
j_gene: TRBJ2-5
v_gene: TRBV5-4
CDR3aa: CASSLAASEETQYF
CDR3nt: TGTGCCAGCAGCTTGGCCGCTAGCGAAGAGACCCAGTACTTC

d_gene: NA
abundance: NA
j_gene: TRBJ1-2
v_gene: TRBV4-2
CDR3aa: CASSQDIREPTNYGYTF
CDR3nt: TGTGCCAGCAGCCAAGATATCAGGGAACCGACTAACTATGGCTACACCTTC

d_gene: TRBD2
abundance: NA
j_gene: TRBJ2-7
v_gene: TRBV5-4
CDR3aa: CASSGTSGRGVVYEQYF
CDR3nt: TGTGCCAGCAGCGGGACTAGCGGGAGGGGAGTTGTGTACGAGCAGTACTTC

d_gene: NA
abundance: NA
j_gene: TRBJ1-2
v_gene: TRBV6-1
CDR3aa: CASRETGKYGYTF
CDR3nt: TGTGCCAGCAGGGAAACAGGGAAATATGGCTACACCTTC

d_gene: NA
abundance: few
j_gene: TRBJ2-2
v_gene: TRBV19
CDR3aa: CASSMLGATGELFF
CDR3nt: TGTGCCAGTAGTATGTTAGGGGCCACCGGGGAGCTGTTTTTT